The clone carrying this T cell receptor (beta chain) was seen ten or more times. CDR1 is LGHDT, CDR2 YNNKEL, per germline (reference sequence). The V and J ends lost 1 base and 6 bases respectively, with 6 bases between them. This CDR3 comprises 13 residues. One entry per CDR3 protein, called by TCRdb with MiXCR from the RT-PCR reads. The sample has 25,000 to 35,000 distinct CDR3 sequences, 6.8% seen once. The data belong to a study of patients and donors after allogeneic stem cell transplantation. The chain recombines TRBV3-1 with TRBJ2-2; D is unclear. The sequencing input was blood, either unsorted or a sorted T cell fraction (not recorded which). The receptor was isolated from a human donor who was either an allogeneic HSCT recipient or a stem cell or donor lymphocyte infusion donor (not recorded which). It is not recorded whose cells these are; they may come from a transplant donor. CDR3 amino acids: CASSQAGAGELFF. The CDR3, as DNA: TGTGCCAGCAGCCAAGCCGGAGCCGGGGAGCTGTTTTTT. Full variable domain (remainder filled in from reference TRBV3-1 and TRBJ2-2): DTAVSQTPKYLVTQMGNDKSIKCEQNLGHDTMYWYKQDSKKFLKIMFSYNNKELIINETVPNRFSPKSPDKAHLNLHINSLELGDSAVYFCASSQAGAGELFFGEGSRLTVL.